What follows are 27 T cell receptor beta chains derived from one specimen sequenced in a study of blood T cell repertoires in COVID-19. Using immunoSEQ multiplex PCR, the repertoire was profiled, and TCRdb retains in-frame clones only, with some absent. The top ten hold approximately 3.5% of the sample, which has 300,000 to 400,000 clones, around 91% seen once. Sequenced: peripheral blood. The receptors were gathered from a woman under 30 who had recovered from COVID-19.

About this clone itself: A read error may account for a junction end that differs from germline. The chain uses TRBV15 and TRBJ2-3; D call uncertain. This CDR3 region has 14 residues. Germline loops: CDR1 LNHNV, CDR2 YYDKDF (reference sequence). The CDR3 is CATSRDLLTDTLYF. The CDR3 region has the DNA TGTGCCACCAGCAGAGATCTACTCACAGATACGCTGTATTTT.

V usage is TRBV27 and J usage is TRBJ1-3; D is possibly TRBD1 (5 bases). The length of the CDR3 is 19 residues. From germline, CDR1 is MNHEY and CDR2 SMNVEV (reference sequence). Trimming removed 7 bases at V and 0 bases at J, with 25 bases between. The CDR3 protein is CASTAGGGGGEYSGNTIYF. DNA of the CDR3: TGTGCCAGCACCGCCGGTGGGGGTGGGGGGGAATACTCTGGAAACACCATATATTTT.

The V call is TRBV7-9, the J call TRBJ1-1, with 7 bases identical to TRBD1. The CDR3 runs to 15 residues. The V gene's germline CDR1 is SEHNR and CDR2 FQNEAQ (reference sequence). V was clipped by 5 bases and J by 0 bases; unmatched bases: 6. The CDR3 region has the DNA TGTGCCAGCAGCCAGACAGGGACCTTGAACACTGAAGCTTTCTTT. Translation gives CASSQTGTLNTEAFF.

The chain is built from TRBV5-1 and TRBJ2-3; TRBD1 is a possible D gene (5 bases). Germline V gene sequence: CDR1 SGHRS, CDR2 YFSETQ. The V end lost 2 bases, the J end lost 2 bases, and 12 bases lay between the germline ends. The CDR3 runs 15 residues. The CDR3: CASSLERQSTDTQYF. The CDR3 DNA reads as TGCGCCAGCAGCTTAGAAAGACAGTCCACAGATACGCAGTATTTT.

The chain links TRBV20-1 to TRBJ2-7, with TRBD2 as a possible D gene (5 bases). With 5 bases removed from V and 5 bases from J, the gap between germline ends came to 10 bases. There are 11 residues in the CDR3. Per the germline V gene, CDR1 is DFQATT and CDR2 is SNEGSKA (reference sequence). In DNA, the CDR3 is TGCAGTGCTCCACTAGACCACGAGCAGTACGTC. Translation gives CSAPLDHEQYV.

The chain's CDR3 is CSASGLAVASSYNEQFF. The CDR3 region has the DNA TGCAGTGCTAGTGGGCTAGCGGTCGCAAGCTCCTACAATGAGCAGTTCTTC. V gene TRBV20-1 combines with J gene TRBJ2-1; the match to TRBD2 covers 7 bases. In germline, CDR1 is DFQATT, CDR2 SNEGSKA (reference sequence). V lost 3 bases and J lost 0; bases outside the gene matches: 11. CDR3 length equals 17 residues.

This clone was seen a single time. V is TRBV7-2 and J is TRBJ2-2, with no clear D. From germline, CDR1 is SGHTA and CDR2 FQGNSA. The CDR3 has 13 amino acids. The ends were cut back, 2 bases at V and 2 bases at J, with 3 bases in the middle. CDR3 in DNA: TGTGCCAGCAGCTTATTAAACACCGGGGAGCTGTTTTTT. This codes for CASSLLNTGELFF.

The chain carries TRBV10-2 and TRBJ2-7, with a possible D match to TRBD2 (5 bases). The CDR3 contains 13 residues. From germline, CDR1 is WSHSY and CDR2 SAAADI. Between the trimmed V and J ends, which lost 6 bases and 2 bases, there was a span of 11 bases. The CDR3 sequence: CASSQDFTYEQYV. Here the CDR3 DNA reads TGCGCCAGCAGCCAGGACTTCACCTACGAGCAGTACGTC.

The V gene is TRBV30, the J gene TRBJ2-1; 10 bases agree with TRBD2. V lost 2 bases and J lost 0; bases outside the gene matches: 13. The germline CDR1 and CDR2 sequences are GTSNPN and SVGIG (reference sequence). The length of the CDR3 is 19 residues. CDR3 bases: TGTGCCTGGAGTACGACTAAGCGGGAGGGCCCCCACTCCTACAATGAGCAGTTCTTC. Translated: CAWSTTKREGPHSYNEQFF. Full variable domain (rest looked up from reference TRBV30 and TRBJ2-1): SQTIHQWPATLVQPVGSPLSLECTVEGTSNPNLYWYRQAAGRGLQLLFYSVGIGQISSEVPQNLSASRPQDRQFILSSKKLLLSDSGFYLCAWSTTKREGPHSYNEQFFGPGTRLTVL.

The gene calls are TRBV7-2 and TRBJ1-5, with 7 bases fitting TRBD1. There are 15 residues in the CDR3. V trimming: 5 bases; J trimming: 3 bases; junction bases outside the gene matches: 7. Germline V gene lookup returns CDR1 SGHTA and CDR2 FQGNSA. The CDR3 loop reads CASSDDGTVNQPQHF. The CDR3 bases are TGTGCCAGCAGCGATGACGGGACAGTCAATCAGCCCCAGCATTTT. Full variable domain (rest looked up from reference TRBV7-2 and TRBJ1-5): GAGVSQSPSNKVTEKGKDVELRCDPISGHTALYWYRQSLGQGLEFLIYFQGNSAPDKSGLPSDRFSAERTGGSVSTLTIQRTQQEDSAVYLCASSDDGTVNQPQHFGDGTRLSIL.

This clone was detected only a few times. This chain connects TRBV11-2 to TRBJ1-2, with D hard to call. Per the germline V gene, CDR1 is SGHAT and CDR2 is FQNNGV. V was pared by 6 bases and J by 2 bases, with 4 bases between. The CDR3 has 11 residues. CDR3 in amino acids: CASRQNYGYTF. CDR3 coding DNA: TGTGCCAGCAGACAGAACTATGGCTACACCTTC.

The CDR3, as DNA: TGTGCCAGCAGCCAACGGGGCGGGAGAGGCGATGAGCAGTTCTTC. It codes for CASSQRGGRGDEQFF. The chain uses TRBV11-3 and TRBJ2-1; 7 positions match TRBD2. The J segment lost 8 bases and the V segment lost 5 bases, leaving 12 bases of the junction unmatched. Germline CDR1 and CDR2: SGHNT and YENEEA. The CDR3 totals 15 residues.

In DNA form, the CDR3 reads TGTGCCAGCAGCTTAGTGGTCTTGGCTAGCGAGCCAGATACGCAGTATTTT. This gives the protein CASSLVVLASEPDTQYF. V and J are TRBV11-3 and TRBJ2-3, with D tentatively TRBD2 (6 bases). Trimming shortened V by 1 base and J by 4 bases, and 18 bases separated the two germline ends. The CDR3 is 17 residues long. Germline V gives CDR1 SGHNT, CDR2 YENEEA. Drawing the rest from reference TRBV11-3 and TRBJ2-3, the complete variable domain is EAGVVQSPRYKIIEKKQPVAFWCNPISGHNTLYWYLQNLGQGPELLIRYENEEAVDDSQLPKDRFSAERLKGVDSTLKIQPAELGDSAVYLCASSLVVLASEPDTQYFGPGTRLTVL.

V is TRBV12-5 and J is TRBJ2-5, with D tentatively TRBD2 (5 bases). This CDR3 is 13 amino acids long. Germline-derived CDR1 and CDR2 are LGHNT and FRNRAP. V lost 3 bases, J lost 5 bases, and 10 bases lay in between. CDR3 nucleotide sequence: TGTGCTAGTGGTTTTACGCCGGGGGAGACCCAGTACTTC. Its translation: CASGFTPGETQYF.

The chain uses TRBV7-2 and TRBJ1-3; 10 nucleotides match TRBD1. The CDR3 has 17 residues. Germline assignment: CDR1 SGHTA and CDR2 FQGNSA. Unmatched junction bases numbered 10, after V lost 5 bases and J lost 3 bases. The CDR3 region has the DNA TGTGCCAGCAGCGTAATGCCGGGACAGGGGTTTGGAAACACCATATATTTT. Its translation is CASSVMPGQGFGNTIYF.

The genes are TRBV11-2 and TRBJ2-7, with D uncertain. The CDR3 is 16 amino acids. V was pared by 0 bases and J by 4 bases, with 16 bases between. CDR1 SGHAT and CDR2 FQNNGV come from the germline V gene. CDR3 residues: CASSLDSRSSGYEQYV. CDR3 nucleotides: TGTGCCAGCAGCTTAGATTCGCGGTCCAGTGGGTACGAGCAGTACGTC.

The rearrangement links TRBV6-5 to TRBJ1-2; D might be TRBD1 (6 bases). Looked up from germline, CDR1 is MNHEY and CDR2 is SVGAGI. This CDR3 region has 16 residues. V lost 1 base, J lost 1 base, and 13 bases lay in between. The CDR3 DNA is TGTGCCAGCAGTTACTACAGGGACCTCCGTAACTATGGCTACACCTTC. Translation: CASSYYRDLRNYGYTF.

The rearrangement uses TRBV6-2 or TRBV6-3 and TRBJ2-1, with D perhaps matching TRBD2 (5 bases). Looked up from germline, CDR1 is MNHEY and CDR2 is SVGEGT. V gave up 0 bases and J gave up 6 bases, with 12 bases separating them. This CDR3 region has 15 residues. As DNA, the CDR3 is TGTGCCAGCAGTTACTCGACCAGTAGCGTCAATGAGCAGTTCTTC. It encodes CASSYSTSSVNEQFF.

V is TRBV11-2 and J is TRBJ2-2; the match to TRBD1 covers 10 bases. Germline CDR1 and CDR2: SGHAT and FQNNGV. V lost 5 bases, J lost 0 bases, and 6 bases stayed unmatched. The CDR3 is 17 residues long. CDR3: CASSAGQGMTNTGELFF. In nucleotides, the CDR3 is TGTGCCAGCAGCGCGGGACAGGGGATGACGAACACCGGGGAGCTGTTTTTT.

The J gene is TRBJ2-2, the V gene TRBV7-9, with 8 bases that match TRBD1. With V trimmed by 2 bases and J by 6 bases, 2 bases remained unmatched. The CDR3 runs 14 residues. The germline CDR1 and CDR2 sequences are SEHNR and FQNEAQ (reference sequence). This CDR3 is CASSLRQGSGELFF. The CDR3 DNA reads TGTGCCAGCAGCTTAAGACAGGGGTCCGGGGAGCTGTTTTTT.

The chain recombines TRBV27 with TRBJ1-1, with D unclear. V lost 5 bases and J 4 bases, leaving 11 bases between the germline ends. There are 13 residues in the CDR3. Looked up from germline, CDR1 is MNHEY and CDR2 is SMNVEV (reference sequence). CDR3 amino acids: CASSQPGGTEAFF. In DNA form, the CDR3 reads TGTGCCAGCAGTCAGCCCGGCGGCACTGAAGCTTTCTTT.

This sequence joins TRBV6-6 and TRBJ2-4; a weak D match, TRBD1 (6 bases). The CDR3 length is 16 residues. Germline CDR1 reads MNHNY; CDR2 reads SVGAGI (reference sequence). The V end was cut by 6 bases, the J end by 0 bases, with 15 bases between. The CDR3 nucleotides read TGTGCCAGCAGATTGCGGACAGCACTAGCCAAAAACATTCAGTACTTC. It translates to CASRLRTALAKNIQYF.

V usage is TRBV7-8 and J usage is TRBJ2-3; D remains unclear. Between the trimmed V and J ends, which lost 4 bases and 1 base, there was a span of 12 bases. There are 15 residues in the CDR3. Germline CDR1 reads SGHVS; CDR2 reads FQNEAQ. The CDR3 DNA reads TGTGCCAGCAGCTCTATTTACGGAGGCACAGATACGCAGTATTTT. As protein: CASSSIYGGTDTQYF.

The genes are TRBV10-1 and TRBJ1-5, with D perhaps matching TRBD1 (6 bases). This CDR3 has 16 residues. With 3 bases removed from V and 7 bases from J, the gap between germline ends came to 19 bases. Germline values: CDR1 WNHNN, CDR2 SYGVQD (reference sequence). Written as DNA, the CDR3 is TGCGCCAGCAGTGACTGCGGGGGCAAGAAGGGACAGCCCCAGCATTTT. This encodes CASSDCGGKKGQPQHF.

In DNA form, the CDR3 reads TGTGCCAGCAGTGAAATTTTGGGACAGGACAATCAGCCCCAGCATTTT. Protein sequence: CASSEILGQDNQPQHF. The V gene is TRBV6-1, the J gene TRBJ1-5; the match to TRBD1 covers 8 bases. Germline V lookup: CDR1 MNHNS, CDR2 SASEGT. The CDR3 runs 16 residues. V gave up 2 bases and J gave up 3 bases; unmatched junction bases: 6.

The CDR3 DNA follows: TGTGCCAGCAGTGTCCAGGGGTACCAAGAGACCCAGTACTTC. This sequence encodes CASSVQGYQETQYF. This sequence joins TRBV7-8 and TRBJ2-5, with D possibly TRBD1 on 6 matching bases. The CDR3 totals 14 residues. The germline V and J ends were trimmed by 6 bases and 0 bases, with 11 bases remaining between them. The germline V gene has CDR1 SGHVS and CDR2 FQNEAQ.

The chain's CDR3 is CASSLGSGLAVYNEQFF. CDR3 nucleotide sequence: TGTGCCAGCAGCTTAGGAAGCGGACTAGCGGTGTACAATGAGCAGTTCTTC. The chain combines TRBV7-9 with TRBJ2-1, with 10 bases identical to TRBD2. V lost 1 base, J lost 4 bases, and 7 bases stayed unmatched. CDR1 is SEHNR, CDR2 FQNEAQ, per germline (reference sequence). The CDR3 contains 17 residues. The full variable domain, completed using reference TRBV7-9 and TRBJ2-1, is DTGVSQNPRHKITKRGQNVTFRCDPISEHNRLYWYRQTLGQGPEFLTYFQNEAQLEKSRLLSDRFSAERPKGSFSTLEIQRTEQGDSAMYLCASSLGSGLAVYNEQFFGPGTRLTVL.